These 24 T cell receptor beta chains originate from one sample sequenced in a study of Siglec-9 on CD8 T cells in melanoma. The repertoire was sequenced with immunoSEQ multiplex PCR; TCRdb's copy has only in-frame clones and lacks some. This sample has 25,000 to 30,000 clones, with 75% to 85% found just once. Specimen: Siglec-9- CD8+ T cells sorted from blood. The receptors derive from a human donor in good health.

The CDR3 DNA follows: TGTGCCAGCAGCCCGAGCCGGACAGGGGATAACTACGAGCAGTACTTC. Translating gives CASSPSRTGDNYEQYF. This chain links TRBV11-2 with TRBJ2-7; 9 bases align to TRBD1. CDR3 size: 16 residues. Per the germline V gene, CDR1 is SGHAT and CDR2 is FQNNGV. Trimming took 5 bases from V and 3 from J; bases not matched to a gene: 11.

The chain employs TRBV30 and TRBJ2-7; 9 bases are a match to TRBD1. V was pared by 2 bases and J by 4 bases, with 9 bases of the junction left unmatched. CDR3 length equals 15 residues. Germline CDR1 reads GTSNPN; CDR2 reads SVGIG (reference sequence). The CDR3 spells CAWSTNRQGVYEQYF. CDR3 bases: TGTGCCTGGAGTACCAATCGACAGGGGGTTTACGAGCAGTACTTC.

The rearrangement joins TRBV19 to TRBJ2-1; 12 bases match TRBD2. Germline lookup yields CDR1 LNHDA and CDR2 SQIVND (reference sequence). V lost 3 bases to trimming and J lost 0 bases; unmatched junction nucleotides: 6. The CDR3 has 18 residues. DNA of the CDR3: TGTGCCAGTAGTATCACACTAGCGGGAGGCAGCTCCTACAATGAGCAGTTCTTC. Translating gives CASSITLAGGSSYNEQFF.

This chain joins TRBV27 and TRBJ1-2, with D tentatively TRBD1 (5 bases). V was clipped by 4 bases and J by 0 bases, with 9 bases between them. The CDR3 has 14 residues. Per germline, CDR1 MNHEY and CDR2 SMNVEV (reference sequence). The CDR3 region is CASSSAGSNYGYTF. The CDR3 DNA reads TGTGCCAGCAGTTCGGCAGGGTCTAACTATGGCTACACCTTC.

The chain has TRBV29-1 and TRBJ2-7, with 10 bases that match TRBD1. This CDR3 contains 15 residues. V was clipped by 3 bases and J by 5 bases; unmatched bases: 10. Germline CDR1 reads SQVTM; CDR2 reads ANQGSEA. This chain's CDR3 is CSVDGGTGESDEQYF. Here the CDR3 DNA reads TGCAGCGTTGATGGGGGGACAGGGGAGTCGGACGAGCAGTACTTC.

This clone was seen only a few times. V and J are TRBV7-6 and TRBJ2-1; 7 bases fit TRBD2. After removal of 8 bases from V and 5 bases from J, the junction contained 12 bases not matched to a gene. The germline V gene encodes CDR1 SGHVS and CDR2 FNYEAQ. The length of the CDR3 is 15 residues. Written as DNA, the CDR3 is TGTGCCAGCGAAAAAGTGTCTAGCGGAAACAATGAGCAGTTCTTC. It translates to CASEKVSSGNNEQFF.

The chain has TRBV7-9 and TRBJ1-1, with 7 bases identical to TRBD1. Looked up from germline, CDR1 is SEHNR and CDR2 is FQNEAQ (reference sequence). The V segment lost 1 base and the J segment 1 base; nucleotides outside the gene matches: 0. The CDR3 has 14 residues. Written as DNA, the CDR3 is TGTGCCAGCAGCTTAGGGACAGGGAACACTGAAGCTTTCTTT. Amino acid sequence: CASSLGTGNTEAFF.

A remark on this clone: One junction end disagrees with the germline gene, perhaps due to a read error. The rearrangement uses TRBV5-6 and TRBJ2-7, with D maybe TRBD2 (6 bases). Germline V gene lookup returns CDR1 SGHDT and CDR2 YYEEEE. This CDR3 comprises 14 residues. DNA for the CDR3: TGTGCCAGCAGTCCTCAGTGGAGGGCCAATTTTTTGGACTTC. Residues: CASSPQWRANFLDF. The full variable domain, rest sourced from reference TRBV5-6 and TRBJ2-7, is DAGVTQSPTHLIKTRGQQVTLRCSPKSGHDTVSWYQQALGQGPQFIFQYYEEEERQRGNFPDRFSGHQFPNYSSELNVNALLLGDSALYLCASSPQWRANFLDFGPGTRLTVT.

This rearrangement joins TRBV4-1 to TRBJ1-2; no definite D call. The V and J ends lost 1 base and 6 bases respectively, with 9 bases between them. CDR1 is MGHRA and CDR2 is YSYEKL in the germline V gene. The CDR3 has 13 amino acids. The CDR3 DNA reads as TGCGCCAGCAGCCAAGTAATCGCGGATGGCTACACCTTC. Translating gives CASSQVIADGYTF.

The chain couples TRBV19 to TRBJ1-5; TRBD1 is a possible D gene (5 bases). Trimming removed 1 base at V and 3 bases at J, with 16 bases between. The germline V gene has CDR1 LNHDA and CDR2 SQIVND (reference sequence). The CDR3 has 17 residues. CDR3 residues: CASSIGPRQYVNQPQHF. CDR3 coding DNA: TGTGCCAGTAGTATAGGTCCCCGACAGTACGTCAATCAGCCCCAGCATTTT.

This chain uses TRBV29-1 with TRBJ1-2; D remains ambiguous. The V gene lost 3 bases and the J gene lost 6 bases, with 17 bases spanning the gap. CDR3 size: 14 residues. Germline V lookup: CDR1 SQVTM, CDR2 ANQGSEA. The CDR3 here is CSVDDAALGDGYTF. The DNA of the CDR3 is TGCAGCGTTGATGACGCGGCTCTGGGAGATGGCTACACCTTC.

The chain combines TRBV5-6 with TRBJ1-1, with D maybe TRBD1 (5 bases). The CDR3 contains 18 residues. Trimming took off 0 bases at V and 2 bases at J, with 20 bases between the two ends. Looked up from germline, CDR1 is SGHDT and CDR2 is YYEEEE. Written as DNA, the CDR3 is TGTGCCAGCAGCTTGGCAAATCGGGACGGTGGGGCCAACACTGAAGCTTTCTTT. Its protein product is CASSLANRDGGANTEAFF.

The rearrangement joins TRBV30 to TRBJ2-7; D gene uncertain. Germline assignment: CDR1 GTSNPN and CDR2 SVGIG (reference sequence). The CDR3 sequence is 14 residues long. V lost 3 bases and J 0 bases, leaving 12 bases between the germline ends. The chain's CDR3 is CAWRSRSISYEQYF. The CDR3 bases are TGTGCCTGGAGGTCCCGATCTATCTCCTACGAGCAGTACTTC.

CDR3: CAGEDTTTNYGYTF. As DNA, the CDR3 is TGTGCCGGAGAGGACACAACCACGAACTATGGCTACACCTTC. The chain has TRBV7-9 and TRBJ1-2; tentatively, D is TRBD1 (5 bases). Germline values: CDR1 SEHNR, CDR2 FQNEAQ (reference sequence). This CDR3 has 14 amino acids. The V gene lost 11 bases and the J gene lost 2 bases, with 18 bases spanning the gap.

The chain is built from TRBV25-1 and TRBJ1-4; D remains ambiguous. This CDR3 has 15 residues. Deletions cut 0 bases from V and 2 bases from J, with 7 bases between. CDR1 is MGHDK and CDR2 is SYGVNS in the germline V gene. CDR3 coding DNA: TGTGCCAGCAGTGAATATCGATCGACTAATGAAAAACTGTTTTTT. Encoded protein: CASSEYRSTNEKLFF.

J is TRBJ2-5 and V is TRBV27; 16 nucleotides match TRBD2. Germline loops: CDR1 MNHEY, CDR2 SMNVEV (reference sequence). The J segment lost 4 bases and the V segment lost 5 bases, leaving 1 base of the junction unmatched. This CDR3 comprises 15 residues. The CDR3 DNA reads TGTGCCAGCAGTGGGACTAGCGGGAGGGGAGAGACCCAGTACTTC. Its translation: CASSGTSGRGETQYF.

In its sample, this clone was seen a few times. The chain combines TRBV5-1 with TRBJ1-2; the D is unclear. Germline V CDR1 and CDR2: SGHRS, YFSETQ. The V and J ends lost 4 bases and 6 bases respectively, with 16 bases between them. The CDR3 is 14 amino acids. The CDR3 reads CASSPRAWGNGYTF. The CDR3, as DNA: TGCGCCAGCAGCCCAAGGGCGTGGGGTAATGGCTACACCTTC.

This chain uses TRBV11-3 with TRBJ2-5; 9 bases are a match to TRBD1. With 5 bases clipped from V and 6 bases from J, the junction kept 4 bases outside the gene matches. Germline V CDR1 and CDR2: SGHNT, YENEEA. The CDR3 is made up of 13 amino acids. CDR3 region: CASSLDRGKTQYF. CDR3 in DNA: TGTGCCAGCAGCCTGGACAGGGGAAAGACCCAGTACTTC.

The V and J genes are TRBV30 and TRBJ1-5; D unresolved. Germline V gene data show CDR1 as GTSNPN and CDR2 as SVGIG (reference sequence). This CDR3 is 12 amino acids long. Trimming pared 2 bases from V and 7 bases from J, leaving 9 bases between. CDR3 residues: CAWSSAGQPQHF. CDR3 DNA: TGTGCCTGGAGTTCAGCGGGGCAGCCCCAGCATTTT.

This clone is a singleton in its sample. CDR3 DNA sequence: TGTGCCAGCAGTTTAGGTCCCTCTGGAGAGCAGTACTTC. Its translation: CASSLGPSGEQYF. The V call is TRBV28, the J call TRBJ2-7; D is unclear. Germline values: CDR1 MDHEN, CDR2 SYDVKM. Trimming left V 2 bases short and J 7 bases short, with 12 bases between. CDR3 length: 13 residues.

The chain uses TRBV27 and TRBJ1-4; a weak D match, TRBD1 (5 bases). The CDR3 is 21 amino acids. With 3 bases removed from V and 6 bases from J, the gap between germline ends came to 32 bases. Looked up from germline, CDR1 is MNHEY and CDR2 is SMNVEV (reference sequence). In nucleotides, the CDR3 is TGTGCCAGCAGTTTGTACCCTCTCCAATTTCGGCCACGACAGTTCGATGAAAAACTGTTTTTT. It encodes CASSLYPLQFRPRQFDEKLFF.

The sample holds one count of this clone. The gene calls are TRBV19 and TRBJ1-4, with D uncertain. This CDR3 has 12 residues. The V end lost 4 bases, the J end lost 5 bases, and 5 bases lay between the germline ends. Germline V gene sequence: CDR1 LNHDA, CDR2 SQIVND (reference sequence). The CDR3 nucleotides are TGTGCCAGTAGTAGAGGAAATGAAAAACTGTTTTTT. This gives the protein CASSRGNEKLFF.

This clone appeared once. DNA of the CDR3: TGCGCCAGCAACCCGGACAGTTCCTATGGCTACACCTTC. Protein: CASNPDSSYGYTF. V gene TRBV5-1 combines with J gene TRBJ1-2; D may be TRBD1 (6 bases). The germline gives CDR1 SGHRS, CDR2 YFSETQ. This CDR3 has 13 residues. The germline V and J ends were trimmed by 6 bases and 4 bases, with 13 bases remaining between them.

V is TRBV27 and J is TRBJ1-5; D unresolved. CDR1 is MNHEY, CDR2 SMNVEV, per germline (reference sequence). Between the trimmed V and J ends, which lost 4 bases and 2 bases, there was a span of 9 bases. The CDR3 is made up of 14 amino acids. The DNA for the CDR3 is TGTGCCAGCAGTTCGCAACCGCGCAATCAGCCCCAGCATTTT. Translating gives CASSSQPRNQPQHF.